The 31 T cell receptor beta chains below all came from one sample that was sequenced in a study of blood T cells in healthy people across ages. The authors ran a second PCR of about 6 to 11 cycles using a sample-barcoded 5' primer and a J-beta primer mix. MiXCR was run by TCRdb on the 5' RACE reads, yielding one entry per CDR3 protein. The table lists approximately 940,000 distinct CDR3 sequences, roughly 43% of them singletons. Sequenced: blood. These receptors came from a young man in good health.

The genes are TRBV27 and TRBJ1-6; unclear D gene. This CDR3 has 13 amino acids. Trimming pared 7 bases from V and 10 bases from J, leaving 14 bases between. Germline assignment: CDR1 MNHEY and CDR2 SMNVEV (reference sequence). In DNA, the CDR3 is TGTGCCAGCACCCAATTCTTGGACTCACCCCTCCACTTT. Protein: CASTQFLDSPLHF.

V and J are TRBV7-9 and TRBJ2-4, with a possible D match to TRBD1 (6 bases). Trimming took 6 bases from V and 0 from J, leaving 15 bases between them. Germline loops: CDR1 SEHNR, CDR2 FQNEAQ (reference sequence). The CDR3 covers 16 residues. CDR3 sequence reads: CASRSSGAVAKNIQYF. CDR3 coding DNA: TGTGCCAGCAGAAGCTCAGGGGCGGTAGCCAAAAACATTCAGTACTTC.

The CDR3 DNA follows: TGTGCCATCACCAGCAGGGATGAAGTCGAGCAGTACTTC. Protein sequence: CAITSRDEVEQYF. The rearrangement uses TRBV10-3 and TRBJ2-7, with a tentative D call TRBD1 (5 bases). Germline assignment: CDR1 ENHRY and CDR2 SYGVKD. The CDR3 spans 13 residues. The V gene lost 7 bases and the J gene lost 6 bases, with 16 bases spanning the gap.

The V gene is TRBV18, the J gene TRBJ2-7; 9 bases agree with TRBD1. The J segment lost 6 bases and the V segment lost 3 bases, leaving 6 bases of the junction unmatched. The CDR3 has 14 amino acids. Per germline, CDR1 KGHSH and CDR2 LQKENI. This CDR3 is CASSPIPDRGEQYF. CDR3 nucleotide sequence: TGTGCCAGCTCACCCATACCGGACAGGGGCGAGCAGTACTTC.

The gene calls are TRBV28 and TRBJ2-7; D gene uncertain. Trimming removed 8 bases at V and 7 bases at J, with 18 bases between. CDR1 and CDR2 (germline): MDHEN, SYDVKM. The CDR3 loop spans 13 amino acids. CDR3 in amino acids: CASDTQVPSEQYF. The CDR3 DNA sequence: TGTGCCAGCGACACCCAGGTCCCTTCTGAGCAGTACTTC.

The chain is built from TRBV28 and TRBJ2-1; D assignment may be TRBD1 or TRBD2 (5 bases each). CDR1 and CDR2 (germline): MDHEN, SYDVKM. V was cut by 2 bases and J by 7 bases, with 15 bases left in between. The CDR3 extends over 15 amino acids. CDR3 region: CASSLGATRRNEQFF. For the CDR3, the DNA is TGTGCCAGCAGTTTAGGGGCCACTAGAAGGAATGAGCAGTTCTTC.

Many counts were recorded for this clonotype. The CDR3 coding sequence is TGCAGCGTTGTCGGCGAATACGAGCAGTACTTC. Translating it yields CSVVGEYEQYF. V and J are TRBV29-1 and TRBJ2-7; D remains unclear. Germline V lookup: CDR1 SQVTM, CDR2 ANQGSEA. The CDR3 is 11 amino acids. V dropped 4 bases and J dropped 4 bases, with 8 bases sitting between them.

This clonotype occurred a few times. The chain recombines TRBV24-1 with TRBJ2-3; 7 bases agree with TRBD2. The junction had 7 bases not matched to a gene; V was cut back by 5 bases and J by 3 bases. The CDR3 length is 15 residues. Germline values: CDR1 KGHDR, CDR2 SFDVKD. The CDR3 sequence is CATSGGGRRTDTQYF. CDR3 in DNA: TGTGCCACCAGTGGGGGGGGAAGGAGAACAGATACGCAGTATTTT.

This clonotype showed up just once. The chain carries TRBV5-1 and TRBJ1-1, with a weak D call TRBD1 (5 bases). V was shortened by 3 bases and J by 0 bases, with 15 bases between the two germline ends. Looked up from germline, CDR1 is SGHRS and CDR2 is YFSETQ. This CDR3 comprises 16 residues. The CDR3 sequence is CASSSDTENMNTEAFF. Here the CDR3 DNA reads TGCGCCAGCAGCTCGGACACGGAGAACATGAACACTGAAGCTTTCTTT.

This clonotype was observed a few times. The V and J genes are TRBV28 and TRBJ2-5, with D unresolved. V gave up 6 bases and J gave up 5 bases, with 13 bases separating them. Germline lookup yields CDR1 MDHEN and CDR2 SYDVKM. This CDR3 has 13 residues. CDR3 protein: CASRDTVAETQYF. The CDR3 DNA follows: TGTGCCAGCAGGGATACGGTCGCGGAGACCCAGTACTTC.

This clonotype was recorded a few times. V usage is TRBV21-1 and J usage is TRBJ2-3; TRBD2 is the table's D call, not checked against the DNA. TRBV21-1 is annotated as a pseudogene. The CDR3 loop spans 14 amino acids. The CDR3 is CASTPSGESDTQYF. The CDR3, as DNA: TGTGCCAGCACCCCAAGCGGGGAATCGGATACGCAGTATTTT.

This clonotype was observed a handful of times. The V and J genes are TRBV7-9 and TRBJ2-1, with D unresolved. The J call could be wrong; TRBJ2-7 is a better fit for the DNA end. The germline V gene encodes CDR1 SEHNR and CDR2 FQNEAQ (reference sequence). The CDR3 extends over 12 amino acids. CDR3: CASSLGYNEQYF. CDR3 nucleotides: TGTGCCAGCAGCTTAGGATACAATGAGCAGTACTTC.

The chain links TRBV12-3 or TRBV12-4 to TRBJ2-6; the D is unclear. V was cut by 3 bases and J by 2 bases, with 5 bases left in between. The CDR3 loop spans 14 amino acids. For the CDR3, the DNA is TGTGCCAGCAGTTTGATGGCTGGGGCCAACGTCCTGACTTTC. Its translation is CASSLMAGANVLTF.

This clonotype was seen a single time. V is TRBV7-9 and J is TRBJ2-1, with 8 bases matching TRBD2. TRBJ2-7 explains the end of the DNA better; the J call may be wrong. This CDR3 contains 16 residues. CDR1 is SEHNR and CDR2 is FQNEAQ in the germline V gene (reference sequence). The DNA for the CDR3 is TGTGCCAGCAGCCCGCCCTTTGCGGGGGGACGCAATGAGCAGTACTTC. Protein sequence: CASSPPFAGGRNEQYF.

A single count supports this clonotype. The chain combines TRBV4-1 with TRBJ2-3, with 8 bases identical to TRBD1. The CDR3 consists of 14 residues. The germline V gene has CDR1 MGHRA and CDR2 YSYEKL. J was trimmed by 10 bases and V by 3 bases; bases with no gene match: 9. The CDR3 DNA reads TGCGCCAGCAGCCAGGACAGGGAAGATAGTTCGCAGTATTTT. Translation gives CASSQDREDSSQYF.

The J gene is TRBJ2-5, the V gene TRBV5-1, with D perhaps TRBD1 (6 bases). With the DNA end fitting TRBJ2-7 better, the J assignment may be wrong. The CDR3 loop spans 14 amino acids. Germline V gives CDR1 SGHRS, CDR2 YFSETQ. The CDR3 here is CASSYYTGTYEQYF. The CDR3 DNA follows: TGCGCCAGCAGCTACTATACAGGGACCTACGAGCAGTACTTC.

The chain has TRBV28 and TRBJ1-1; TRBD1 matches at 7 bases. This CDR3 contains 15 residues. Germline CDR1 reads MDHEN; CDR2 reads SYDVKM. V was pared by 6 bases and J by 4 bases, with 11 bases of the junction left unmatched. The CDR3 bases are TGTGCCAGCAGCCCACCCGGACAGGTTGCCACTGAAGCTTTCTTT. Protein: CASSPPGQVATEAFF.

The chain recombines TRBV6-1 with TRBJ1-5; D is perhaps TRBD1 (5 bases). The CDR3 consists of 12 residues. V gave up 11 bases and J gave up 6 bases, with 14 bases separating them. From germline, CDR1 is MNHNS and CDR2 SASEGT. The CDR3 protein is CASGRQIQPQHF. As DNA, the CDR3 is TGTGCCTCAGGGAGACAGATTCAGCCCCAGCATTTT.

V is TRBV27 and J is TRBJ2-1; D is unresolved. Germline-derived CDR1 and CDR2 are MNHEY and SMNVEV (reference sequence). The CDR3 extends over 12 amino acids. The ends were cut back, 5 bases at V and 9 bases at J, with 11 bases in the middle. The DNA for the CDR3 is TGTGCCAGCAGTAAGGGTGATAGTGAGCAGTTCTTC. This gives the protein CASSKGDSEQFF.

Only a few counts were recorded for this clonotype. The rearrangement joins TRBV29-1 to TRBJ2-5; 7 bases agree with TRBD1. This CDR3 spans 14 amino acids. Germline assignment: CDR1 SQVTM and CDR2 ANQGSEA. V was pared by 4 bases and J by 5 bases, with 10 bases of the junction left unmatched. Written as DNA, the CDR3 is TGCAGCGTTGGGACAGGAGCCTCCTGGGAGACCCAGTACTTC. Protein: CSVGTGASWETQYF. Using reference TRBV29-1 and TRBJ2-5 for the parts outside the CDR3, the full variable domain is SAVISQKPSRDICQRGTSLTIQCQVDSQVTMMFWYRQQPGQSLTLIATANQGSEATYESGFVIDKFPISRPNLTFSTLTVSNMSPEDSSIYLCSVGTGASWETQYFGPGTRLLVL.

CDR3 residues: CSAAWSEKLFF. The DNA of the CDR3 is TGCAGTGCTGCATGGAGTGAAAAACTGTTTTTT. The chain carries TRBV20-1 and TRBJ1-4, with D unresolved. The germline gives CDR1 DFQATT, CDR2 SNEGSKA (reference sequence). V was cut by 5 bases and J by 7 bases, with 8 bases left in between. CDR3 length equals 11 residues.

This rearrangement joins TRBV28 to TRBJ1-4; D remains ambiguous. Germline lookup yields CDR1 MDHEN and CDR2 SYDVKM. The CDR3 is made up of 10 amino acids. V lost 8 bases to trimming and J lost 10 bases, with 8 bases between them. Here the CDR3 DNA reads TGTGCCAGCTCTGGACGAAAACTGTTTTTT. Encoded protein: CASSGRKLFF.

The V and J genes are TRBV7-9 and TRBJ2-3; either TRBD1 or TRBD2 may fit D (6 bases each). The CDR3 runs 16 residues. The germline V gene has CDR1 SEHNR and CDR2 FQNEAQ (reference sequence). Deletions cut 3 bases from V and 1 base from J, with 14 bases between. The CDR3 DNA is TGTGCCAGCAGCTTTGCCTTGGGGGGCGGCACAGATACGCAGTATTTT. Protein product: CASSFALGGGTDTQYF.

The V call is TRBV25-1, the J call TRBJ2-1; 8 positions match TRBD2. Trimming took 3 bases from V and 8 from J; bases not matched to a gene: 12. Germline CDR1 MGHDK, CDR2 SYGVNS. The CDR3 totals 16 residues. The CDR3 DNA follows: TGTGCCAGCAGTGATAATGGACTAGCCCCGGGGGATGAGCAGTTCTTC. This encodes CASSDNGLAPGDEQFF.

This clonotype has just a few counts. The chain couples TRBV12-3 or TRBV12-4 to TRBJ1-2, with 10 bases lining up with TRBD1. With 1 base clipped from V and 4 bases from J, the junction kept 3 bases outside the gene matches. The CDR3 spans 15 residues. CDR3 sequence (DNA): TGTGCCAGCAGTTTAGGGGGACAGGGGAGCTATGGCTACACCTTC. It encodes CASSLGGQGSYGYTF.

This chain connects TRBV4-1 to TRBJ2-4; 13 nucleotides agree with TRBD2. The J call is doubtful: the DNA matches TRBJ2-7 better. This CDR3 contains 18 residues. CDR1 MGHRA and CDR2 YSYEKL come from the germline V gene. CDR3 coding DNA: TGCGCCAGCAGCCTGACGACTAGCGGGGGGCTCAGTTTGTACGAGCAGTACTTC. Protein product: CASSLTTSGGLSLYEQYF.

This clonotype appeared a few times. The rearrangement links TRBV12-3 or TRBV12-4 to TRBJ1-4; TRBD1 aligns across 8 bases. With 6 bases clipped from V and 0 bases from J, the junction kept 3 bases outside the gene matches. The CDR3 is 15 residues long. This CDR3 reads CASSQTGATNEKLFF. The CDR3 coding sequence is TGTGCCAGCAGCCAGACAGGGGCAACTAATGAAAAACTGTTTTTT.

This chain uses TRBV6-1 with TRBJ1-1; D remains ambiguous. Trimming took off 7 bases at V and 1 base at J, with 10 bases between the two ends. CDR1 is MNHNS and CDR2 is SASEGT in the germline V gene. The CDR3 contains 13 residues. In DNA, the CDR3 is TGTGCCAGCAACATGAAGGAGAACACTGAAGCTTTCTTT. Translated, it gives CASNMKENTEAFF.

In this sample, this clonotype turned up a few times. As DNA, the CDR3 is TGCAGCGTTGTGAGGGGATTGAACACTGAAGCTTTCTTT. Translating it yields CSVVRGLNTEAFF. The V call is TRBV29-1, the J call TRBJ1-1; D perhaps matches TRBD1 (5 bases). Trimming took 4 bases from V and 0 from J, leaving 9 bases between them. Per the germline V gene, CDR1 is SQVTM and CDR2 is ANQGSEA. The length of the CDR3 is 13 residues.

This clonotype has a handful of counts. The chain combines TRBV5-5 with TRBJ2-5; 9 bases are shared with TRBD1. Gene TRBJ2-7 matches the end of the DNA better, so the J call may be wrong. CDR3 length equals 14 residues. Germline V gene sequence: CDR1 SGHKS, CDR2 YYEKEE (reference sequence). CDR3: CASSIGQGPSEQYF. CDR3 DNA sequence: TGTGCCAGCAGCATCGGACAGGGGCCGTCCGAGCAGTACTTC.

CDR3 DNA: TGTGCCAGCAGACCACCTGGACAGTACAATGAGCAGTTCTTC. This gives the protein CASRPPGQYNEQFF. The chain uses TRBV12-3 or TRBV12-4 and TRBJ2-1; TRBD1 might be the D (6 bases). The CDR3 sequence is 14 residues long. The germline V and J ends were trimmed by 6 bases and 4 bases, with 13 bases remaining between them.